This T cell receptor beta chain was recorded in a study of T cell responses to AZD1222 COVID-19 vaccine. TCRdb's copy holds only in-frame clones and misses some; the assay was immunoSEQ multiplex PCR. The sample comprises about 150,000 clones, approximately 90% of which are singletons, and 1.5% to 2% rests with the top ten. From germline, CDR1 is LNHDA and CDR2 SQIVND (reference sequence). CDR3 length: 14 amino acids. The V gene lost 5 bases and the J gene lost 6 bases, with 14 bases spanning the gap. The chain joins TRBV19 to TRBJ2-1, with TRBD1 as a possible D gene (6 bases). The sequence was obtained from an adult in good health. The sample in question was peripheral blood, obtained on day 0 of AZD1222 vaccination. CDR3 sequence reads: CASSGAGASNEQFF. The CDR3 DNA follows: TGTGCCAGTAGTGGTGCAGGGGCCTCCAATGAGCAGTTCTTC.